This T cell receptor (beta chain) emerged from a study of blood T cell repertoires in COVID-19. This CDR3 has 15 amino acids. The V segment lost 4 bases and the J segment 6 bases; nucleotides outside the gene matches: 8. Germline-derived CDR1 and CDR2 are LGHNA and YSLEER. This clone is a singleton in its sample. Participants came from 24 US areas, aged roughly 18 to 89 years. Per the study methods: Cell counts per sample came from amplifying reference gene primers. The data were produced by immunoSEQ multiplex PCR, yet TCRdb's version contains in-frame clones alone and is incomplete. V and J calls plus clone size are reproduced from that table; the DNA served to infer D and trimming. The sample lists roughly 300,000 clones; about 86% were seen once.

The sample was PBMCs or T cells enriched from blood (not recorded which). The source is a woman aged 40 to 50 with acute COVID-19. V is TRBV4-3 and J is TRBJ2-2; 7 bases are shared with TRBD2. The CDR3 protein is CASSRSGVGAGELFF. CDR3 sequence (DNA): TGCGCCAGCAGCCGAAGCGGGGTTGGGGCCGGGGAGCTGTTTTTT.